This TCR beta chain was sequenced in a study of T-cell memory formation after mild COVID-19. Background on the study: TCR clusters were mostly confined to one donor each. Study-level points and caveats: A second wave expanding day 15 to 37 was CD4+-biased; contracting clones were balanced. The pre-infection memory compartment contained some responding clones, suggesting cross-reactive memory joined.

This clonotype was observed a few times. Its target is not known. One entry per CDR3 protein results from TCRdb running MiXCR on the 5' RACE reads. The data show some 200,000 distinct CDR3 sequences, with around 9.5% seen just once and around 3.4% held by the top ten. The germline V gene has CDR1 DFQATT and CDR2 SNEGSKA (reference sequence). The CDR3 contains 13 residues. The V and J ends lost 8 bases and 4 bases respectively, with 16 bases between them. This sequence joins TRBV20-1 and TRBJ2-3, with D unresolved. Source material: PBMCs or a T cell subset sorted from them (not recorded which). The receptor comes from a man aged 18 to 29 who had mild COVID-19 (a few samples of this study predate the infection). Cell type and time point are not known. The CDR3 DNA follows: TGCAGTTCTTCTCCAGACACGGCAGATACGCAGTATTTT. Its protein is CSSSPDTADTQYF.